This passage covers 14 T cell receptor beta chains from one sample sequenced in a study of glioma-infiltrating T cells. Amplification of TCR alpha and beta CDR3 regions from RNA used iRepertoire nested multiplex PCR. Using its own MiXCR run on the multiplex PCR reads, TCRdb lists one record per CDR3 protein. The sample includes fewer than 250,000 distinct CDR3 sequences, 32% seen only once; the top ten take around 20%. The sample comprised glioma tissue, nonneoplastic brain tissue, or PBMCs (not recorded which). The receptors were gathered from a human donor with low-grade glioma or glioblastoma, undergoing nonglioma brain surgery, or in good health (not recorded which).

There are a few counts of this clonotype. The chain joins TRBV4-3 to TRBJ2-3; D unresolved. CDR3 size: 15 residues. From germline, CDR1 is LGHNA and CDR2 YSLEER. V gave up 0 bases and J gave up 0 bases, with 7 bases separating them. In DNA, the CDR3 is TGCGCCAGCAGCCAAGATTCGAGGAGCACAGATACGCAGTATTTT. It encodes CASSQDSRSTDTQYF.

This clonotype has a count of ten or more. The gene calls are TRBV18 and TRBJ1-2; D ambiguous. CDR1 is KGHSH and CDR2 is LQKENI in the germline V gene. The CDR3 contains 15 residues. The V end was cut by 1 base, the J end by 8 bases, with 17 bases between. The CDR3 loop is CASSPQSGRTDGYTF. DNA of the CDR3: TGTGCCAGCTCACCACAGTCGGGCCGTACCGACGGCTACACCTTC.

V gene TRBV7-9 combines with J gene TRBJ2-1, with TRBD2 matching over 7 bases. CDR3 size: 11 residues. The ends lost 5 bases at V and 8 bases at J; junction bases unmatched: 0. Looked up from germline, CDR1 is SEHNR and CDR2 is FQNEAQ (reference sequence). CDR3 nucleotides: TGTGCCAGCAGCCGGGAGGATGAGCAGTTCTTC. Encoded protein: CASSREDEQFF.

V gene TRBV27 combines with J gene TRBJ2-1; TRBD2 is a possible D gene (5 bases). From germline, CDR1 is MNHEY and CDR2 SMNVEV (reference sequence). Trimming left V 6 bases short and J 8 bases short, with 20 bases between. This CDR3 region has 15 residues. CDR3 in DNA: TGTGCCAGCAGCTCACCAGGACGGGGTGGGCATGAGCAGTTCTTC. Protein product: CASSSPGRGGHEQFF.

This clonotype was seen ten or more times. The chain joins TRBV20-1 to TRBJ1-6, with a possible D match to TRBD1 (6 bases). V was pared by 1 base and J by 9 bases, with 13 bases between. The CDR3 consists of 14 residues. Germline lookup yields CDR1 DFQATT and CDR2 SNEGSKA (reference sequence). In DNA, the CDR3 is TGCAGTGCTAGAGTGAGGACAGTCGGTTCACCCCTCCACTTT. This gives the protein CSARVRTVGSPLHF.

This clonotype was recorded many times. This sequence joins TRBV27 and TRBJ2-1; D call uncertain. V dropped 0 bases and J dropped 10 bases, with 10 bases sitting between them. CDR3 length: 13 residues. Germline values: CDR1 MNHEY, CDR2 SMNVEV (reference sequence). CDR3 loop: CASSLSWIHEQFF. CDR3 DNA sequence: TGTGCCAGCAGTTTATCTTGGATCCACGAGCAGTTCTTC.

Note on this clonotype: A much larger clone lies a single base off, so this may be a read error. The chain is built from TRBV24-1 and TRBJ2-2, with D possibly TRBD1 on 6 matching bases. V lost 12 bases and J lost 1, with 11 bases in between. Looked up from germline, CDR1 is KGHDR and CDR2 is SFDVKD. CDR3 length equals 13 residues. The CDR3 coding sequence is TGTGCCGCCGAGGGGGAGAACACCGGGGAGCTGTTTTTT. Protein: CAAEGENTGELFF.

A word on this clonotype: One junction end does not reproduce the germline sequence, and a read error may be involved. The chain recombines TRBV11-2 with TRBJ2-1; the D is unclear. This CDR3 contains 14 residues. The germline CDR1 and CDR2 sequences are SGHAT and FQNNGV. In DNA form, the CDR3 reads TGTGCCAGCAGCTTAAGAGATTCCTACAATGAGCAGTCCTTC. Translation: CASSLRDSYNEQSF.

This chain connects TRBV5-6 to TRBJ2-1, with 10 bases aligning to TRBD2. In germline, CDR1 is SGHDT, CDR2 YYEEEE. Unmatched junction bases numbered 8, after V lost 3 bases and J lost 14 bases. The CDR3 runs 13 residues. The CDR3 reads CASSWGTAGGEFF. CDR3 DNA: TGTGCCAGCAGCTGGGGTACAGCGGGAGGGGAGTTCTTC.

This clonotype was recorded at least ten times. The V and J genes are TRBV19 and TRBJ1-2; a possible D gene is TRBD1 (5 bases). CDR3 size: 13 residues. V lost 7 bases, J lost 2 bases, and 11 bases lay in between. Germline lookup yields CDR1 LNHDA and CDR2 SQIVND (reference sequence). Written as DNA, the CDR3 is TGTGCCAGTACCTCCGGGGACAACTATGGCTACACCTTC. It yields the protein CASTSGDNYGYTF.

This clonotype showed up many times. V usage is TRBV10-3 and J usage is TRBJ2-1; D unclear. The germline gives CDR1 ENHRY, CDR2 SYGVKD. This CDR3 has 12 residues. V lost 5 bases and J lost 1, with 3 bases in between. CDR3 loop: CAISRSYNEQFF. The CDR3 bases are TGTGCCATCAGTCGTTCCTACAATGAGCAGTTCTTC.

This clonotype was picked up many times. This chain links TRBV10-3 with TRBJ2-7; 10 nucleotides align to TRBD1. The V and J ends lost 9 bases and 5 bases, in that order; junction bases with no gene match: 4. CDR1 and CDR2 from the germline V gene are ENHRY and SYGVKD. The CDR3 contains 12 residues. CDR3 bases: TGTGCCATACGACAGGGGGCAAACGAGCAGTACTTC. Encoded protein: CAIRQGANEQYF.

The rearrangement uses TRBV29-1 and TRBJ2-3, with D perhaps matching TRBD2 (6 bases). The CDR3 contains 14 residues. CDR1 is SQVTM and CDR2 is ANQGSEA in the germline V gene. V lost 7 bases and J 6 bases, leaving 20 bases between the germline ends. CDR3 in amino acids: CSARAGSGSDTQYF. Written as DNA, the CDR3 is TGCAGCGCCCGGGCGGGATCAGGGTCCGATACGCAGTATTTT.

This clonotype was counted at least ten times. The chain employs TRBV3-1 and TRBJ2-1, with TRBD2 as a possible D gene (6 bases). The CDR3 runs 15 residues. Germline V CDR1 and CDR2: LGHDT, YNNKEL (reference sequence). V gave up 0 bases and J gave up 4 bases, with 10 bases separating them. The CDR3 loop is CASSQDASDYNEQFF. CDR3 DNA sequence: TGTGCCAGCAGCCAAGATGCTAGCGATTACAATGAGCAGTTCTTC.